A selection of T cell receptor beta chains follows, all from one sample in a study of cytomegalovirus exposure and HLA in healthy donors. Libraries were prepared by immunoSEQ multiplex PCR; TCRdb keeps only in-frame clonotypes and omits some of them. The data contain approximately 170,000 clones, about 89% of them singletons. Sequencing used PBMCs. These receptors all stem from a young woman in good health and CMV-seropositive. Both conserved end residues are part of each CDR3. D genes are given only for firm matches. A row's size may be missing; if present it is once, few, many or a size class.

j_call v_call clone_size d_call cdr3_aa cdr3_nt
TRBJ1-2 TRBV7-8 - - CASSYQGRDGYTF TGTGCCAGCAGCTACCAGGGAAGGGATGGCTACACCTTC
TRBJ2-1 TRBV21-1 - - CASSKRGGTSGRKSSYNEQFF TGTGCCAGCAGCAAACGCGGCGGGACTAGCGGGAGGAAGAGCTCCTACAATGAGCAGTTCTTC
TRBJ2-7 TRBV13 once TRBD1 CASSPPTGGRSYEQYF TGTGCCAGCAGCCCCCCTACAGGGGGCAGATCCTACGAGCAGTACTTC
TRBJ2-7 TRBV27 - TRBD2 CASSYAGAENEQYF TGTGCCAGCAGTTATGCGGGAGCAGAAAACGAGCAGTACTTC
TRBJ1-4 TRBV5-6 - TRBD1 CASSRGQGDWANEKLFF TGTGCCAGCAGCAGGGGACAGGGGGATTGGGCTAATGAAAAACTGTTTTTT
TRBJ1-2 TRBV9 - TRBD1 CASSVDRTGESNYGYTF TGTGCCAGCAGCGTAGACAGGACAGGGGAGTCTAACTATGGCTACACCTTC
TRBJ2-1 TRBV28 - - CASSFRQERRFF TGTGCCAGCAGTTTCCGACAGGAAAGGCGGTTCTTC
TRBJ2-6 TRBV7-2 - TRBD1 CASRPTGGAGANVLTF TGTGCCAGCAGGCCTACAGGGGGCGCAGGGGCCAACGTCCTGACTTTC
TRBJ2-5 TRBV2 - TRBD2 CASTRRDYGQETQYF TGTGCCAGCACCCGCCGGGACTATGGCCAAGAGACCCAGTACTTC
TRBJ1-5 TRBV9 once TRBD1 CASSVGTGNNQPQHF TGTGCCAGCAGCGTAGGGACAGGAAACAATCAGCCCCAGCATTTT
TRBJ2-2 TRBV6-5 - TRBD1 CASSYLDRVTGELFF TGTGCCAGCAGTTACTTGGACAGGGTTACCGGGGAGCTGTTTTTT
TRBJ2-7 TRBV28 - TRBD1 CASSLYGTVTYEQYF TGTGCCAGCAGTTTATACGGGACAGTGACCTACGAGCAGTACTTC
TRBJ2-5 TRBV27 - - CASSLEALGGRETQYF TGTGCCAGCAGTTTAGAGGCCCTGGGGGGGCGTGAGACCCAGTACTTC
TRBJ2-5 TRBV19 - TRBD2 CASSIMGGLAGGIQETQYF TGTGCCAGTAGTATAATGGGCGGACTAGCGGGGGGGATCCAAGAGACCCAGTACTTC
TRBJ2-7 TRBV7-2 few - CASSVDSGRKYEQYF TGTGCCAGCAGCGTGGACAGTGGGCGAAAATACGAGCAGTACTTC
TRBJ2-7 TRBV4-3 - - CASSQEKRGGYEQYF TGCGCCAGCAGCCAAGAAAAAAGGGGGGGCTACGAGCAGTACTTC
TRBJ2-7 TRBV6-5 - - CASSSGTGSQGQYF TGTGCCAGCAGTTCCGGGACTGGCTCTCAAGGGCAGTACTTC
TRBJ2-5 TRBV5-6 - - CASSFALMGRETQYF TGTGCCAGCAGCTTCGCGTTAATGGGGCGAGAGACCCAGTACTTC
TRBJ1-2 TRBV30 - TRBD1 CAWTGGRDGYTF TGTGCCTGGACAGGGGGCAGAGATGGCTACACCTTC
TRBJ2-3 TRBV4-3 - TRBD2 CASSQIAGATDTQYF TGCGCCAGCAGCCAGATAGCGGGAGCCACAGATACGCAGTATTTT
TRBJ2-7 TRBV6-5 - TRBD2 CASSSRGRASEQYF TGTGCCAGCAGCTCGCGGGGGAGGGCCTCCGAGCAGTACTTC
TRBJ1-1 TRBV6-6 - - CASSYDAGAEAFF TGTGCCAGCAGTTACGATGCAGGGGCTGAAGCTTTCTTT
TRBJ1-5 TRBV2 - - CASSEQWLYSNQPQHF TGTGCCAGCAGTGAACAATGGCTGTATAGCAATCAGCCCCAGCATTTT
TRBJ2-1 TRBV18 - TRBD2 CASSLSGGSYNEQFF TGTGCCAGCTCACTCTCGGGAGGGTCCTACAATGAGCAGTTCTTC
TRBJ1-1 TRBV5-1 few TRBD1 CASSLWTGMNTEAFF TGCGCCAGCAGCTTGTGGACAGGGATGAACACTGAAGCTTTCTTT
TRBJ1-1 TRBV11-2 - TRBD1 CASSLIRGQGSTEAFF TGTGCCAGCAGCTTGATCCGAGGACAGGGAAGCACTGAAGCTTTCTTT
TRBJ2-3 TRBV11-2 - - CASSSGSSGYDTQYF TGTGCCAGCAGCTCGGGTTCGTCTGGGTACGATACGCAGTATTTT
TRBJ2-7 TRBV19 few - CASSIFVGEEQYF TGTGCCAGTAGTATTTTTGTGGGAGAGGAGCAGTACTTC
TRBJ2-7 TRBV18 - - CASSPREGDGYEQYF TGTGCCAGCTCACCAAGGGAAGGGGATGGGTACGAGCAGTACTTC
TRBJ2-2 TRBV5-4 - TRBD1 CASSRTGTNTGELFF TGTGCCAGCAGTAGGACAGGGACGAACACCGGGGAGCTGTTTTTT
TRBJ2-1 TRBV30 - - CAWSDPGRPLYNEQFF TGTGCCTGGAGCGACCCTGGGAGGCCTCTCTACAATGAGCAGTTCTTC
TRBJ1-2 TRBV9 - - CASSASTSIYGYTF TGTGCCAGCAGCGCCTCGACATCCATCTATGGCTACACCTTC
TRBJ2-7 TRBV10-3 - TRBD1 CAISADRGGYEQYF TGTGCCATCAGTGCAGACAGGGGGGGATACGAGCAGTACTTC
TRBJ1-1 TRBV16 - - CASSQSTENTEAFF TGTGCCAGCAGCCAATCGACTGAGAACACTGAAGCTTTCTTT
TRBJ2-7 TRBV10-3 - - CAISEGSEYEQYF TGTGCCATCAGTGAGGGCTCCGAATACGAGCAGTACTTC
TRBJ2-1 TRBV6-1 - TRBD2 CASSVGGGAYNEQFF TGTGCCAGCAGTGTCGGCGGGGGGGCCTACAATGAGCAGTTCTTC
TRBJ1-1 TRBV6-6 few - CASSFKRGIDTEAFF TGTGCCAGCAGTTTCAAAAGGGGAATCGACACTGAAGCTTTCTTT
TRBJ2-1 TRBV11-2 - TRBD2 CASSLNPAGVSPEQFF TGTGCCAGCAGCTTAAACCCAGCGGGAGTTTCCCCTGAGCAGTTCTTC
TRBJ2-1 TRBV19 - - CASSIAGGLQFF TGTGCCAGTAGTATAGCTGGGGGACTGCAGTTCTTC
TRBJ2-2 TRBV6-4 - - CASSVEETGELFF TGTGCCAGCAGTGTGGAGGAAACCGGGGAGCTGTTTTTT
TRBJ2-1 TRBV6-4 - TRBD2 CASSDSAGGPNEQFF TGTGCCAGCAGTGACTCAGCGGGGGGGCCCAATGAGCAGTTCTTC
TRBJ1-1 TRBV29-1 - - CSVAGHGAEAFF TGCAGCGTTGCAGGCCACGGGGCTGAAGCTTTCTTT
TRBJ2-1 TRBV9 - TRBD1 CASSPPTGVNYNEQFF TGTGCCAGCAGCCCCCCGACAGGGGTAAACTACAATGAGCAGTTCTTC
TRBJ1-2 TRBV14 - - CASSQGIGRGYTF TGTGCCAGCAGCCAAGGAATCGGTCGGGGCTACACCTTC
TRBJ2-5 TRBV4-1 - TRBD2 CASSIRGLADGETQYF TGCGCCAGCAGCATACGGGGACTAGCGGACGGAGAGACCCAGTACTTC
TRBJ2-1 TRBV6-5 - TRBD2 CASKSSGRVNEQFF TGTGCCAGCAAGTCCAGCGGGAGGGTCAATGAGCAGTTCTTC
TRBJ2-1 TRBV9 - - CASSPSPSSRSYNEQFF TGTGCCAGCAGCCCAAGCCCCTCTAGTCGGAGTTACAATGAGCAGTTCTTC
TRBJ1-3 TRBV6-5 - - CASRKSGGAGNTIYF TGTGCCAGCAGAAAGAGCGGTGGGGCTGGAAACACCATATATTTT
TRBJ2-3 TRBV28 - TRBD2 CASSLFVTSGHTDTQYF TGTGCCAGCAGTTTATTTGTCACTAGCGGCCACACAGATACGCAGTATTTT
TRBJ2-3 TRBV27 - TRBD2 CASSSWTSGTDTQYF TGTGCCAGCAGCTCCTGGACTAGCGGCACAGATACGCAGTATTTT
TRBJ1-2 TRBV4-1 - - CASSQDSYYGYTF TGCGCCAGCAGCCAAGACAGTTACTATGGCTACACCTTC
TRBJ2-1 TRBV27 - - CASRSADRLQLQFF TGTGCCAGCAGGTCGGCCGACCGACTCCAACTACAGTTCTTC
TRBJ1-1 TRBV30 - TRBD1 CAFTGVGTEAFF TGTGCCTTCACAGGGGTAGGAACTGAAGCTTTCTTT
TRBJ1-1 TRBV27 - - CASSPTGWHTEAFF TGTGCCAGCAGCCCAACAGGGTGGCACACTGAAGCTTTCTTT
TRBJ2-1 TRBV27 once - CASSFTPGSSYNEQFF TGTGCCAGCAGTTTCACACCGGGGAGCTCCTACAATGAGCAGTTCTTC